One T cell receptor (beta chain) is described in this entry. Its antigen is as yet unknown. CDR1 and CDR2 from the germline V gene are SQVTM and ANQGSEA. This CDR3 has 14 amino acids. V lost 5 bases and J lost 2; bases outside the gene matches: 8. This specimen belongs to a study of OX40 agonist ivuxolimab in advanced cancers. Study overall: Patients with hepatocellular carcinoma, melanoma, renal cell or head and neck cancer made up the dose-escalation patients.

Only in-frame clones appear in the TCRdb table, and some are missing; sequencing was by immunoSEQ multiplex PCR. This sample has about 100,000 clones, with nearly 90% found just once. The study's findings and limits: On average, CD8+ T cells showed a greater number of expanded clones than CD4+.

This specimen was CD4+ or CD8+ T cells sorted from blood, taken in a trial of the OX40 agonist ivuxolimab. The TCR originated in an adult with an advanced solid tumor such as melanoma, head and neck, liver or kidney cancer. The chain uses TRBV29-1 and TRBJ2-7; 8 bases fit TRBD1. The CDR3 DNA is TGCAGCGTTTCAGACAGGGGTAGCGCCTACGAGCAGTACTTC. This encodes CSVSDRGSAYEQYF.